This T cell receptor beta chain was recorded in a study of blood T cells in healthy people across ages. A J-beta primer mix and a sample-barcoded 5' primer were used in a second PCR of roughly 7 to 12 cycles. TCRdb reanalysed the 5' RACE reads using MiXCR and keeps one entry per CDR3 protein. The table has 710,000 or so distinct CDR3 sequences, 32% seen once. Study-wide points: Across samples, TCR beta diversity tracked strongly with naive T cell percentage. Relative to aged donors, long-lived donors carried more naive CD4+ cells and displayed higher diversity.

Germline assignment: CDR1 SQVTM and CDR2 ANQGSEA. V lost 0 bases to trimming and J lost 11 bases, with 13 bases between them. The CDR3 is 12 amino acids. The study isolated at least 6.5 million PBMCs from each sample. Concerning this clonotype: Its antigen is not known.

This chain connects TRBV29-1 to TRBJ1-1; perhaps TRBD1 as D (6 bases). The sequencing sample was made of blood. This clonotype originated in an elderly woman in good health. The CDR3 DNA reads as TGCAGCGTTGAAGAGGGGGAAAGGGGGGCTTTCTTT. Translation: CSVEEGERGAFF.